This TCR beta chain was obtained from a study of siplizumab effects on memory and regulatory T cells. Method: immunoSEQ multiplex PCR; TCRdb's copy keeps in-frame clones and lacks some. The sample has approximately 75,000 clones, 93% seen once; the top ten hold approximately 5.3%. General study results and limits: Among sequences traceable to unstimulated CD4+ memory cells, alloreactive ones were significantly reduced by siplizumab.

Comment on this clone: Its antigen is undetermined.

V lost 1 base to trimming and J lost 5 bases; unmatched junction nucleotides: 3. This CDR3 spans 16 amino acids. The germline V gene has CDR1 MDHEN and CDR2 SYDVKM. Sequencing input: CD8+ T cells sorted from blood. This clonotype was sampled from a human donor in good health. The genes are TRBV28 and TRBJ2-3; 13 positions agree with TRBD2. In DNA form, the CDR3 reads TGTGCCAGCAGTTTATTGACTAGCGGGGGGTTAGATACGCAGTATTTT. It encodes CASSLLTSGGLDTQYF.